These 22 T cell receptor beta chains share one sample of origin, sequenced in a study of cytomegalovirus exposure and HLA in healthy donors. The PCR made use of 60 Vbeta and 13 Jbeta primers. Some clones are missing from TCRdb's copy, which holds only in-frame ones; the method was immunoSEQ multiplex PCR. This sample's clone table lists about 160,000 clones. Sequenced: PBMCs. The receptor set was obtained from a man aged 25 to 40 in good health and CMV-seronegative.

The chain combines TRBV5-5 with TRBJ1-1; D possibly corresponds to TRBD1 (6 bases). The CDR3 extends over 15 amino acids. CDR1 is SGHKS and CDR2 is YYEKEE in the germline V gene (reference sequence). Trimming cost V 3 bases and J 1 base, with 13 bases left between them. As DNA, the CDR3 is TGTGCCAGCAGCTGGATCCCAGGGGAGAACACTGAAGCTTTCTTT. It codes for CASSWIPGENTEAFF.

On this clone itself: The sample carries other DNA sequences with the same CDR3. J is TRBJ1-5 and V is TRBV7-2; TRBD1 matches at 8 bases. This CDR3 spans 15 amino acids. In germline, CDR1 is SGHTA, CDR2 FQGNSA. V was clipped by 1 base and J by 7 bases; unmatched bases: 6. The chain's CDR3 is CASSLGQGANQPQHF. The CDR3 bases are TGTGCCAGCAGCTTAGGGCAGGGGGCAAACCAGCCCCAGCATTTT.

This chain links TRBV28 with TRBJ2-1; D possibly corresponds to TRBD2 (6 bases). Trimming took 1 base from V and 12 from J, leaving 10 bases between them. The germline gives CDR1 MDHEN, CDR2 SYDVKM. The CDR3 consists of 12 residues. The CDR3 DNA is TGTGCCAGCAGTTTATTGGAGGGTAGGCAGTTCTTC. This codes for CASSLLEGRQFF. Using reference TRBV28 and TRBJ2-1 for the parts outside the CDR3, the full variable domain is DVKVTQSSRYLVKRTGEKVFLECVQDMDHENMFWYRQDPGLGLRLIYFSYDVKMKEKGDIPEGYSVSREKKERFSLILESASTNQTSMYLCASSLLEGRQFFGPGTRLTVL.

This rearrangement joins TRBV9 to TRBJ2-2; 10 positions agree with TRBD2. Trimming removed 3 bases from V and 0 bases from J; junction bases left unmatched: 2. Germline V gives CDR1 SGDLS, CDR2 YYNGEE. The CDR3 is 16 residues long. Here the CDR3 DNA reads TGTGCCAGCAGCGCTGGACTAGCGGCGAACACCGGGGAGCTGTTTTTT. Amino acid sequence: CASSAGLAANTGELFF.

V gene TRBV27 combines with J gene TRBJ2-2, with TRBD1 matching over 9 bases. The CDR3 spans 15 residues. The germline V gene encodes CDR1 MNHEY and CDR2 SMNVEV (reference sequence). V lost 6 bases and J lost 1; bases outside the gene matches: 3. CDR3 sequence reads: CASRPGQGNTGELFF. CDR3 bases: TGTGCCAGCAGGCCGGGACAGGGGAACACCGGGGAGCTGTTTTTT.

The chain couples TRBV7-2 to TRBJ2-6; TRBD1 agrees at 7 bases. Trimming at V came to 3 bases and at J to 3 bases, leaving 2 bases not matched to a gene. CDR1 and CDR2 (germline): SGHTA, FQGNSA. The CDR3 length is 15 residues. The CDR3 region is CASSLRGLGANVLTF. The CDR3 DNA follows: TGTGCCAGCAGCTTGAGGGGGCTTGGGGCCAACGTCCTGACTTTC.

The V gene is TRBV29-1, the J gene TRBJ1-1, with TRBD1 as a possible D gene (5 bases). The length of the CDR3 is 12 residues. Germline loops: CDR1 SQVTM, CDR2 ANQGSEA. Trimming took 6 bases from V and 4 from J, leaving 12 bases between them. The CDR3 here is CSVRVGGTEAFF. The CDR3 nucleotides read TGCAGCGTCCGAGTCGGGGGCACTGAAGCTTTCTTT.

V usage is TRBV7-9 and J usage is TRBJ2-5; a weak D match, TRBD1 (6 bases). This CDR3 is built from 14 residues. V lost 3 bases and J lost 0, with 8 bases in between. Germline V gives CDR1 SEHNR, CDR2 FQNEAQ (reference sequence). This CDR3 reads CASSFHRDQETQYF. The CDR3 nucleotides are TGTGCCAGCAGCTTTCACAGGGACCAAGAGACCCAGTACTTC.

The rearrangement joins TRBV4-1 to TRBJ2-7; a weak D match, TRBD2 (7 bases). Germline lookup yields CDR1 MGHRA and CDR2 YSYEKL. There are 15 residues in the CDR3. The germline V and J ends were trimmed by 0 bases and 4 bases, with 13 bases remaining between them. The CDR3 loop is CASSQEGGPYYEQYF. CDR3 DNA sequence: TGCGCCAGCAGCCAAGAGGGGGGGCCCTATTACGAGCAGTACTTC.

The J gene is TRBJ1-5, the V gene TRBV9; D is unclear. Per germline, CDR1 SGDLS and CDR2 YYNGEE. The CDR3 has 15 residues. With 0 bases removed from V and 7 bases from J, the gap between germline ends came to 14 bases. CDR3 nucleotide sequence: TGTGCCAGCAGCGTAGATAGGCAGGTTGGGCAGCCCCAGCATTTT. Its translation: CASSVDRQVGQPQHF.

V gene TRBV11-2 combines with J gene TRBJ2-5; possible D gene TRBD1, 6 bases. CDR1 SGHAT and CDR2 FQNNGV come from the germline V gene. V gave up 2 bases and J gave up 1 base, with 11 bases separating them. This CDR3 is built from 15 residues. CDR3 sequence (DNA): TGTGCCAGCAGCTTAAACAGGGTAGCCCAAGAGACCCAGTACTTC. It specifies CASSLNRVAQETQYF.

This chain joins TRBV7-7 and TRBJ2-2, with D perhaps matching TRBD2 (5 bases). V lost 5 bases and J lost 0, with 13 bases in between. The V gene's germline CDR1 is SSHAT and CDR2 FNYEAQ (reference sequence). This CDR3 is built from 16 residues. The CDR3 DNA is TGTGCCAGCAGCCGATTAGCGACCTCGAACACCGGGGAGCTGTTTTTT. Translation gives CASSRLATSNTGELFF.

The chain uses TRBV19 and TRBJ1-5, with 10 bases lining up with TRBD1. This CDR3 is built from 16 residues. Germline trimming cut 3 bases from V and 6 bases from J; bases unmatched to any gene: 8. Germline-derived CDR1 and CDR2 are LNHDA and SQIVND (reference sequence). DNA of the CDR3: TGTGCCAGTAGTATTTTGGGACAGGGGCTCGGTCAGCCCCAGCATTTT. The encoded protein is CASSILGQGLGQPQHF.

This chain links TRBV7-2 with TRBJ1-6; 7 bases line up with TRBD1. CDR3 size: 16 residues. From germline, CDR1 is SGHTA and CDR2 FQGNSA. The V segment lost 2 bases and the J segment 14 bases; nucleotides outside the gene matches: 15. The CDR3 reads CASSLMGQNLANSLHF. CDR3 sequence (DNA): TGTGCCAGCAGCTTAATGGGACAGAACCTCGCAAACTCCCTCCACTTT.

This chain connects TRBV7-2 to TRBJ2-2, with D tentatively TRBD1 (6 bases). This CDR3 is built from 16 residues. Trimming took 2 bases from V and 1 from J, leaving 11 bases between them. In germline, CDR1 is SGHTA, CDR2 FQGNSA. The CDR3 DNA sequence: TGTGCCAGCAGCTTATCGGGGACATTGAACACCGGGGAGCTGTTTTTT. Translation: CASSLSGTLNTGELFF.

The rearrangement links TRBV6-4 to TRBJ1-2; weak D call: TRBD1 (6 bases). Trimming removed 4 bases at V and 4 bases at J, with 13 bases between. This CDR3 region has 14 residues. CDR1 is MRHNA and CDR2 is SNTAGT in the germline V gene. The CDR3 here is CASSVEQGAYGYTF. The CDR3 DNA reads as TGTGCCAGCAGTGTCGAACAGGGCGCCTATGGCTACACCTTC.

The rearrangement joins TRBV5-1 to TRBJ1-5, with 7 bases matching TRBD1. V shed 4 bases, J shed 2 bases, and the junction held 6 bases outside the gene matches. The germline gives CDR1 SGHRS, CDR2 YFSETQ. This CDR3 is 15 amino acids long. CDR3 bases: TGCGCCAGCAGCCTCCTGACAGGGCGCAATCAGCCCCAGCATTTT. Translated: CASSLLTGRNQPQHF.

This rearrangement joins TRBV27 to TRBJ1-2, with a tentative D call TRBD1 (6 bases). This CDR3 has 15 residues. Trimming left V 4 bases short and J 0 bases short, with 12 bases between. CDR1 is MNHEY and CDR2 is SMNVEV in the germline V gene (reference sequence). CDR3 amino acids: CASSSGTRANYGYTF. CDR3 DNA sequence: TGTGCCAGCAGTTCCGGGACACGGGCTAACTATGGCTACACCTTC.

V and J are TRBV6-5 and TRBJ1-2, with TRBD1 matching 7 bases. Germline CDR1 and CDR2: MNHEY and SVGAGI. The V and J ends lost 5 bases and 7 bases, in that order; junction bases with no gene match: 13. The CDR3 extends over 15 amino acids. CDR3 in DNA: TGTGCCAGCAGTCGGCGGGACAGAGGGGTTGGTGGCTACACCTTC. Protein product: CASSRRDRGVGGYTF.

V is TRBV4-2 and J is TRBJ1-1; 11 bases align to TRBD1. The V gene end was trimmed by 1 base and the J gene end by 3 bases; junction bases not matched to a gene: 7. The CDR3 covers 17 residues. Germline V gene lookup returns CDR1 LGHNA and CDR2 YNFKEQ. The CDR3: CASSQVGTGGIDTEAFF. For the CDR3, the DNA is TGTGCCAGCAGCCAAGTCGGGACAGGGGGAATTGACACTGAAGCTTTCTTT.

The chain is built from TRBV6-1 and TRBJ2-1, with D perhaps TRBD2 (5 bases). The CDR3 contains 16 residues. V shed 1 base and J shed 2 bases, with 12 bases lying between them. CDR1 is MNHNS and CDR2 is SASEGT in the germline V gene. The CDR3 DNA reads as TGTGCCAGCAGTGAAGTGCCCGGGAATCCCTACAATGAGCAGTTCTTC. This codes for CASSEVPGNPYNEQFF.

The chain joins TRBV27 to TRBJ1-3; a weak D match, TRBD1 (5 bases). Germline CDR1 reads MNHEY; CDR2 reads SMNVEV (reference sequence). The CDR3 loop spans 15 amino acids. Between the trimmed V and J ends, which lost 4 bases and 0 bases, there was a span of 10 bases. The CDR3 coding sequence is TGTGCCAGCAGTTCATTGACAGACTCTGGAAACACCATATATTTT. It is translated as CASSSLTDSGNTIYF.